The source of this TCR beta chain is a study of T cells in Graves' hyperthyroidism and ophthalmopathy. Study information: Peripheral blood draws took place at initial diagnosis, ahead of any treatment.

Amplified regions were TCR beta CDR3 sequences from RNA transcripts. HTBI primers were used for first-round RT-PCR of the TCR CDR3. Each CDR3 protein is one row after TCRdb ran MiXCR on the multiplex PCR reads. The table records some 570,000 distinct CDR3 sequences, more than 13% of them present only once. For ophthalmopathy patients, the Clinical Activity Score was at least 3 and the NOSPECS grade at least 4; duration was under 3 months. Many counts were recorded for this clonotype. Its specificity is unknown. General observations from the study: The model forecast ophthalmopathy, anticipating it by a median around 6.4 months before onset. By a 13 V-J model, ophthalmopathy was set apart from stable hyperthyroidism.

The CDR3 is 14 amino acids. Germline V CDR1 and CDR2: WNHNN, SYGVQD (reference sequence). The V end was cut by 1 base, the J end by 2 bases, with 9 bases between. This receptor was taken from a young woman with Graves' ophthalmopathy. This sequence joins TRBV10-1 and TRBJ2-7; no firm D call. Material for sequencing was blood. Here the CDR3 DNA reads TGCGCCAGCAGTGAGTTACAGCTACCCTACGAGCAGTACTTC. Its protein product is CASSELQLPYEQYF.